This T cell receptor beta chain came from a study of T-cell reconstitution after alpha-beta-depleted transplantation in children (dated by TCRdb to about 2016). Regarding the study in general: T-cell immune reconstitution after TCRalphabeta/CD19-depleted allogeneic hematopoietic cell transplantation in children was quantitatively tracked in the study by means of TCR repertoire profiling.

The intended sense of this specimen's treatment or condition label: allogeneic hematopoietic cell transplantation with graft depleted of TCRalphabeta T cells and CD19 B cells. The transplant recipients were children given TCRalphabeta/CD19-depleted allogeneic hematopoietic cell grafts. The CDR3 sequence holds 17 residues, the cysteine and phenylalanine included. Only the CDR3 DNA stays, 51 bases, in frame from base 1. Per the germline V gene, SQVTM is the CDR1 and ANQGSEA is the CDR2. Compared with germline, V lacks 0 bases and J lacks 5 bases; bases without a gene match: 13. Library preparation was by PCR. Instrument used: Illumina HiSeq 2500. Molecular barcoding was employed in the preparation of TCR libraries, with unique molecular identifiers being used to normalize TCRbeta repertoire quantification. TCRdb ran its own pipeline on the public reads, namely fastp trimming at Q25 and MiXCR clone calling, and kept in-frame beta chains. Each entry merges the rows of one CDR3 protein and shows their most common DNA and genes. This sample is represented by fewer than 1 million distinct CDR3 sequences; roughly 15% of them were singletons. The ten largest clones capture just under 5% of the sample.

Study-wide findings and limitations: Over the following months the frequencies of hyperexpanded clones went down, and after one year T-cell counts and TCRbeta diversity were mostly credited to newly produced T cells. In some patients, the high TCRbeta diversity seen at day 60 was put down to recipient T cells and intrathymic progenitors that had survived conditioning. Apparently early alphabetaT-cell count recovery about two months after transplant reportedly relied on only several hundred rapidly expanded clones derived from non-depleted graft cells.

As for this clonotype: The clone's antigen remains unknown. Nothing much larger sits one base from this clone, and base qualities are not available.

The sequence was obtained from a male patient younger than 18 who had a stem cell transplant for acute lymphoblastic leukemia, so the T cells may come from the graft donor. Sequenced here: PBMCs, mostly from graft donor cells, sampled 360 days after TCRalphabeta/CD19-depleted stem cell transplant. The chain joins TRBV29-1 to TRBJ2-5, with 9 middle bases fitting TRBD1. The DNA sequence follows: TGCAGCGTTGAAGACCCCTCCCCGGGACAGGGTTGGGAGACCCAGTACTTC. It encodes CSVEDPSPGQGWETQYF.